This section outlines one T cell receptor (beta chain) sequence together with its context. Its cognate antigen is unknown. Selected positively for CCR7 and CD45RO-negative, naive CD8 cells excluded terminally differentiated effector memory CD45RA+ cells. Here immunoSEQ multiplex PCR was the method, and the copy in TCRdb shows in-frame clones only, minus some. This table has about 820,000 clones, 80% to 95% appearing once. The data stem from a study of shared clonotypes between healthy human individuals. Study context: The study enrolled two women and three men aged 18 to 49. Study findings and constraints: Across subsets, estimated richness was generally greater for naive than for memory populations. The study found lower generation probabilities in non-shared clonotypes than in those shared by all four donors.

With 2 bases removed from V and 0 bases from J, the gap between germline ends came to 11 bases. This CDR3 is built from 16 residues. Looked up from germline, CDR1 is MDHEN and CDR2 is SYDVKM. J is TRBJ2-1 and V is TRBV28, with D perhaps TRBD2 (5 bases). What was sequenced was naive CD8+ T cells sorted from blood. The sequence came from a man aged 25 to 45 in good health. The CDR3 nucleotides read TGTGCCAGCAGTTTAAGCGGCGATAGCTCCTACAATGAGCAGTTCTTC. Amino acid sequence: CASSLSGDSSYNEQFF.